This paragraph reports one T cell receptor beta chain. The antigen is undetermined. The junction does not match germline at one end; this may be a read error. TCR beta cDNA was reverse-transcribed from about 550 ng of total RNA. The reaction used a constant-region primer and ProtoScript II reverse transcriptase. Amplification in three nested multiplex PCR rounds with slightly modified ARM-PCR gave rise to TCR beta libraries. TRBV1-TRBV30 forward primers paired with a C-beta reverse primer drove the first two PCR rounds, around 9 cycles each. TCRdb processed the multiplex PCR reads anew with MiXCR; each CDR3 protein has one entry. The data contain approximately 110,000 distinct CDR3 sequences, roughly 69% of them seen just once; the ten biggest clones take up around 9.3%. The sample originates from a study of tumor-infiltrating lymphocytes in primary liver carcinoma. Study-level information: Men as well as women, aged 30 to 69 years, made up the patients.

Both RNA and DNA were isolated together from approximately 22-30 mg of bulk tissue that had not been sorted. Surgery removed the patients' primary liver carcinoma. Regarding the study as a whole: Paired tumor-adjacent and tumor-blood samples overlapped less than tumor region pairs did. Detection in all five tumor regions applied to only about 7-25% of top clones.

The length of the CDR3 is 13 residues. Germline V gene data show CDR1 as SQVTM and CDR2 as ANQGSEA. The sequenced sample was liver tumor tissue from sampling region 1. The subset: tumor region T1, superior pole. The receptor was derived from a woman in her sixties or seventies with primary liver carcinoma and hepatitis B virus infection. The chain has TRBV29-1 and TRBJ2-1; no clear D. CDR3 sequence reads: CSVQAGRCNQQFF. CDR3 bases: TGCAGCGTGCAGGCCGGACGCTGCAATCAGCAGTTCTTC.